The rows below give T cell receptor beta chains drawn from one sample of a study of OX40 agonist ivuxolimab in advanced cancers. The method was immunoSEQ multiplex PCR; TCRdb's version includes in-frame clones alone and lacks a portion of them. This table has around 70,000 clones, about 85% appearing once. The starting material was CD4+ or CD8+ T cells sorted from blood, obtained in a trial of the OX40 agonist ivuxolimab. The receptors were gathered from an adult with an advanced solid tumor such as melanoma, head and neck, liver or kidney cancer. Both conserved end residues are part of each CDR3. D genes are given only for firm matches. Size tells how often a clone was seen (once, few, many) or the class of an expanded clone, and some rows leave it out.

J gene	V gene	D gene	clone size	CDR3 DNA	CDR3 protein
TRBJ1-6	TRBV2	NA	many	TGTGCCAGCACCCAGGGATGGGTTAATTCACCCCTCCACTTT	CASTQGWVNSPLHF
TRBJ2-1	TRBV2	TRBD2	NA	TGTGCCAGCCGACTAGCGGGGGTAACGCAGTTCTTC	CASRLAGVTQFF
TRBJ2-7	TRBV6-1	NA	NA	TGTGCCAGCAGTGAAGTGGGGAGCACCTACGAGCAGTACTTC	CASSEVGSTYEQYF
TRBJ1-5	TRBV19	NA	NA	TGTGCCAGTAGTATAGGCCGGGGAAGGGACGTTAGTCAGCCCCAGCATTTT	CASSIGRGRDVSQPQHF
TRBJ1-4	TRBV4-2	NA	NA	TGTGCCAGCAGCCAAGACGGAGGGGGGGGATTTAATGAAAAACTGTTTTTT	CASSQDGGGGFNEKLFF
TRBJ2-6	TRBV11-3	NA	NA	TGTGCCAGCGGATCTATATCTGGGGCCAACGTCCTGACTTTC	CASGSISGANVLTF
TRBJ2-2	TRBV29-1	NA	NA	TGCAGCGTTTTTGGAGGCCCAAACACCGGGGAGCTGTTTTTT	CSVFGGPNTGELFF
TRBJ1-2	TRBV7-8	TRBD1	NA	TGTGCCAGCAGCTCAGGACAGGGGGCTGTATTTGGCTACACCTTC	CASSSGQGAVFGYTF
TRBJ1-1	TRBV18	NA	once	TGTGCCAGCTCCCCGCAAAGTCGGGGAGGCACTGAAGCTTTCTTT	CASSPQSRGGTEAFF
TRBJ2-7	TRBV2	NA	once	TGTGCCAGCAGTGACCCCAGGGGGACTATCGACGAGCAGTACTTC	CASSDPRGTIDEQYF
TRBJ1-3	TRBV7-2	NA	NA	TGTGCCAGCAGCCCCCGACTGATCTCTGGAAACACCATATATTTT	CASSPRLISGNTIYF
TRBJ1-1	TRBV5-1	NA	NA	TGCGCCAGCAGCTTGTCTGGCGGAAACACTGAAGCTTTCTTT	CASSLSGGNTEAFF
TRBJ2-7	TRBV7-2	NA	NA	TGTGCCAGCAGCCTAGAAGGGAGTTCGAACGAGCAGTACTTC	CASSLEGSSNEQYF
TRBJ1-2	TRBV4-3	TRBD1	NA	TGCGCCAGCAGCCAGGAGACAGGGAACTATGGCTACACCTTC	CASSQETGNYGYTF
TRBJ1-2	TRBV6-1	NA	NA	TGTGCCAGCAGACGCTATGGCTACACCTTC	CASRRYGYTF
TRBJ2-4	TRBV28	NA	NA	TGTGCCAGCAGTTTCTCGGGTGGGACCAAAAACATTCAGTACTTC	CASSFSGGTKNIQYF
TRBJ1-5	TRBV7-9	NA	once	TGTGCCAGCAGCTTAGCCCCCCTGCCCAGGGGTGGCAATCAGCCCCAGCATTTT	CASSLAPLPRGGNQPQHF
TRBJ2-7	TRBV14	NA	few	TGTGCCAGCAGCCAATCTCAGGGAGGCAGGAGTCACGAGCAGTACTTC	CASSQSQGGRSHEQYF
TRBJ2-5	TRBV6-5	NA	NA	TGTGCCAGCAAAGGAGGGGGGCGGGAGACCCAGTACTTC	CASKGGGRETQYF
TRBJ1-5	TRBV7-8	NA	NA	TGTGCCAGCAGCCTAGGGGTCCGGCAGGGTCAGTATCAGCCCCAGCATTTT	CASSLGVRQGQYQPQHF
TRBJ1-3	TRBV6-5	NA	NA	TGTGCCAGCAGTTACCAACCGGGGGCAACTGGAAACACCATATATTTT	CASSYQPGATGNTIYF
TRBJ1-5	TRBV5-4	TRBD1	NA	TGTGCCAGCAGCTTGGGACAGGGCGGTCAGCCCCAGCATTTT	CASSLGQGGQPQHF
TRBJ1-1	TRBV5-1	NA	NA	TGCGCCAGCAGCCCAACCACAGTGAACACTGAAGCTTTCTTT	CASSPTTVNTEAFF
TRBJ2-3	TRBV9	NA	NA	TGTGCCAGCAGCCCCAGTCGTCGGGATACGCAGTATTTT	CASSPSRRDTQYF
TRBJ1-5	TRBV30	TRBD1	NA	TGTGCCTGGGGACAGGTCAACCCTGATCAGCCCCAGCATTTT	CAWGQVNPDQPQHF
TRBJ1-5	TRBV5-6	NA	few	TGTGCCAGCAGCCAAACGGGCAGGGGTAGCAATCAGCCCCAGCATTTT	CASSQTGRGSNQPQHF
TRBJ2-7	TRBV5-4	TRBD1	NA	TGTGCCAGCAGCTTGTTCGACAGGGACTCCTACGAGCAGTACTTC	CASSLFDRDSYEQYF
TRBJ2-4	TRBV2	NA	NA	TGTGCCAGCCTAACCCTAGGGCGAATAGCCAAAAACATTCAGTACTTC	CASLTLGRIAKNIQYF
TRBJ2-7	TRBV6-1	TRBD1	NA	TGTGCCAGCAGTGAAGGAGGACAGGGGGCGATCTACGAGCAGTACTTC	CASSEGGQGAIYEQYF
TRBJ2-7	TRBV6-5	TRBD1	NA	TGTGCCAGCAGTTGGGGACAGGGAAAGTACGAGCAGTACTTC	CASSWGQGKYEQYF
TRBJ2-7	TRBV21-1	NA	NA	TGTGCCAGCAGCCTTTCCAGGGACAGGGTCTACGAGCAGTACTTC	CASSLSRDRVYEQYF
TRBJ2-7	TRBV6-5	NA	NA	TGTGCCAGCGGCGCAGGGTTCAACTACGAGCAGTACTTC	CASGAGFNYEQYF